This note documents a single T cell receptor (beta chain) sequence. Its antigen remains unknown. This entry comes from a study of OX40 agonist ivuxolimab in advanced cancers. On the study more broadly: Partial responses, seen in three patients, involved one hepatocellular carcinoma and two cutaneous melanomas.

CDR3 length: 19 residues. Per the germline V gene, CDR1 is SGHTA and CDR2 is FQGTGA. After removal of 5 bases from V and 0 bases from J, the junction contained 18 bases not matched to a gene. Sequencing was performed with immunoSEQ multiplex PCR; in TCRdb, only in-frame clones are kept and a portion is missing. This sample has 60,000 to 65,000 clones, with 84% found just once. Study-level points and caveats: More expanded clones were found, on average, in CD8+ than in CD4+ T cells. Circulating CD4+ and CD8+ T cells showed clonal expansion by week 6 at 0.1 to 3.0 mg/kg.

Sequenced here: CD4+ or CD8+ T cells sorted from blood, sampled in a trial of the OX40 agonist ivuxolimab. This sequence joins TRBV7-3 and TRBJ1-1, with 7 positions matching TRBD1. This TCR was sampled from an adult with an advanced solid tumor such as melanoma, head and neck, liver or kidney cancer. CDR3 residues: CASSPRGTGDTTMNTEAFF. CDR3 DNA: TGTGCCAGCAGCCCAAGGGGCACAGGGGATACCACCATGAACACTGAAGCTTTCTTT.